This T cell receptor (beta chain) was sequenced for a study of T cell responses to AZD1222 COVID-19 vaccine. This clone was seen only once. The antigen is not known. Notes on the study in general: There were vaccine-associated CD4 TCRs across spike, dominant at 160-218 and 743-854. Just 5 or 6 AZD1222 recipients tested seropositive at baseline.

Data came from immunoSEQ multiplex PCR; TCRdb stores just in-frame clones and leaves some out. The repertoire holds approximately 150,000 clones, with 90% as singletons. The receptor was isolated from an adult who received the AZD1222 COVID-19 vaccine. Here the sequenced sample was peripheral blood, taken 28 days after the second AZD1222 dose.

The CDR3 here is CASSEGGYEQFF. In DNA form, the CDR3 reads TGTGCCAGCAGCGAGGGGGGGTATGAGCAGTTCTTC. The rearrangement links TRBV11-2 to TRBJ2-1; D might be TRBD2 (7 bases). Germline V CDR1 and CDR2: SGHAT, FQNNGV. The CDR3 runs to 12 residues. V lost 5 bases, J lost 8 bases, and 10 bases lay in between.